What follows are 17 T cell receptor beta chains derived from one specimen sequenced in a study of T-cell reconstitution after alpha-beta-depleted transplantation in children. Unique molecular identifiers tagged the TCRbeta library. TCRdb re-analysed the PCR reads in MiXCR, keeping a single row per CDR3 protein. The repertoire holds more than 120,000 distinct CDR3 sequences, with about 9% as singletons. Sequencing used PBMCs, mostly from graft donor cells, obtained 180 days after TCRalphabeta/CD19-depleted stem cell transplant. Receptor source: a female patient aged 2 to 10 who had a stem cell transplant for congenital amegakaryocytic thrombocytopenia, so the T cells may come from the graft donor.

In its sample, this clonotype was seen many times. The J gene is TRBJ1-1, the V gene TRBV5-5; TRBD1 is a possible D gene (5 bases). In germline, CDR1 is SGHKS, CDR2 YYEKEE (reference sequence). The germline V and J ends were trimmed by 1 base and 0 bases, with 10 bases remaining between them. This CDR3 has 15 residues. For the CDR3, the DNA is TGTGCCAGCAGCTTGCTCGGGGCCATGAACACTGAAGCTTTCTTT. Its protein is CASSLLGAMNTEAFF.

Comments on this clonotype: A read error is possible here, since a much larger clone lies one base away. J is TRBJ2-2 and V is TRBV28, with 8 bases fitting TRBD2. Germline V gene sequence: CDR1 MDHEN, CDR2 SYDVKM. The V gene end was trimmed by 2 bases and the J gene end by 0 bases; junction bases not matched to a gene: 2. The CDR3 runs to 16 residues. The chain's CDR3 is CASSLMGLANTGELFF. CDR3 DNA sequence: TGTGCCAGCAGTTTAATGGGACTAGCGAACACCGGGGAGCTGTTTTTT.

This clonotype was recorded at least ten times. The V call is TRBV18, the J call TRBJ2-3; tentatively, D is TRBD2 (6 bases). This CDR3 spans 15 amino acids. Germline CDR1 and CDR2: KGHSH and LQKENI. Trimming left V 3 bases short and J 4 bases short, with 14 bases between. The CDR3 DNA reads as TGTGCCAGCTCACCCAGAGGAGGGGTTGCAGATACGCAGTATTTT. It encodes CASSPRGGVADTQYF.

This clonotype was seen many times. The chain uses TRBV9 and TRBJ2-5, with D hard to call. CDR1 and CDR2 (germline): SGDLS, YYNGEE. CDR3 length equals 15 residues. Between the trimmed V and J ends, which lost 0 bases and 2 bases, there was a span of 11 bases. In DNA form, the CDR3 reads TGTGCCAGCAGCGTAGACAGAGGCTGGCAAGAGACCCAGTACTTC. Residues: CASSVDRGWQETQYF.

This clonotype was detected many times. The J gene is TRBJ2-1, the V gene TRBV9; the D gene is possibly TRBD2 (5 bases). CDR3 size: 13 residues. V lost 4 bases and J lost 8, with 13 bases in between. Germline V CDR1 and CDR2: SGDLS, YYNGEE. In DNA, the CDR3 is TGTGCCAGCAGCAAAGGACCCGGGGATGAGCAGTTCTTC. Translating gives CASSKGPGDEQFF.

This clonotype was counted many times. The chain links TRBV5-5 to TRBJ2-2; TRBD2 matches 7 bases. Germline V gene sequence: CDR1 SGHKS, CDR2 YYEKEE (reference sequence). The CDR3 is 17 residues long. With 4 bases clipped from V and 4 bases from J, the junction kept 13 bases outside the gene matches. In DNA form, the CDR3 reads TGTGCCAGCAGCCGATCCGGGGCCTGGGGGGGCACCGGGGAGCTGTTTTTT. Amino acid sequence: CASSRSGAWGGTGELFF.

This clonotype has a handful of counts. The chain carries TRBV6-1 and TRBJ1-2, with 7 positions matching TRBD1. The CDR3 has 13 amino acids. J was trimmed by 4 bases and V by 6 bases; bases with no gene match: 5. CDR1 and CDR2 from the germline V gene are MNHNS and SASEGT. CDR3 sequence reads: CASSQGQFYGYTF. The DNA of the CDR3 is TGTGCCAGCAGCCAGGGACAGTTCTATGGCTACACCTTC.

This clonotype came up many times. The V and J genes are TRBV7-8 and TRBJ2-5; D is unclear. Germline lookup yields CDR1 SGHVS and CDR2 FQNEAQ. V was clipped by 3 bases and J by 3 bases, with 8 bases between them. The CDR3 totals 13 residues. The CDR3 region has the DNA TGTGCCAGCAGCTTCGGGCTAGAAGAGACCCAGTACTTC. This translates into CASSFGLEETQYF. The variable domain in full, with the rest retrieved from reference TRBV7-8 and TRBJ2-5, is GAGVSQSPRYKVAKRGQDVALRCDPISGHVSLFWYQQALGQGPEFLTYFQNEAQLDKSGLPSDRFFAERPEGSVSTLKIQRTQQEDSAVYLCASSFGLEETQYFGPGTRLLVL.

A few counts support this clonotype. The chain has TRBV4-3 and TRBJ2-1, with TRBD2 matching over 10 bases. Losses at the gene ends were 0 bases for V and 9 bases for J; bases not matched to a gene: 8. The CDR3 totals 16 residues. Germline assignment: CDR1 LGHNA and CDR2 YSLEER. CDR3 nucleotides: TGCGCCAGCAGCCAAGACAGGCTAGCGGGAGTCACTGAGCAGTTCTTC. Protein: CASSQDRLAGVTEQFF.

This clonotype was found a few times. The chain combines TRBV20-1 with TRBJ2-1; 7 nucleotides align to TRBD2. V dropped 1 base and J dropped 0; count of bases not matched to a gene: 12. The CDR3 has 18 amino acids. Looked up from germline, CDR1 is DFQATT and CDR2 is SNEGSKA (reference sequence). CDR3 sequence (DNA): TGCAGTGCTAGAGTCCCTAGCGGTTCAGCTAGCTCCTACAATGAGCAGTTCTTC. Translation gives CSARVPSGSASSYNEQFF.

This clonotype was picked up a small number of times. The chain has TRBV12-3 or TRBV12-4 and TRBJ1-1, with D tentatively TRBD1 (6 bases). Trimming took 4 bases from V and 4 from J, leaving 16 bases between them. The CDR3 contains 15 residues. The DNA of the CDR3 is TGTGCCAGCAGTTACAGGTCGGGGGGCGGCACTGAAGCTTTCTTT. Its translation is CASSYRSGGGTEAFF.

In this sample, this clonotype turned up many times. The chain couples TRBV29-1 to TRBJ1-2; no clear D gene. This CDR3 spans 14 amino acids. Trimming shortened V by 4 bases and J by 0 bases, and 12 bases separated the two germline ends. The V gene's germline CDR1 is SQVTM and CDR2 ANQGSEA. The CDR3, as DNA: TGCAGCGTTGCTGTTCAGGCCTCTAACTATGGCTACACCTTC. Translation: CSVAVQASNYGYTF.

This chain uses TRBV7-2 with TRBJ2-2, with D possibly matching TRBD1 (5 bases). This CDR3 is built from 16 residues. Germline V gives CDR1 SGHTA, CDR2 FQGNSA. V shed 2 bases and J shed 0 bases, with 10 bases lying between them. Here the CDR3 DNA reads TGTGCCAGCAGCTTAATGGCAGGGTCGAACACCGGGGAGCTGTTTTTT. It is translated as CASSLMAGSNTGELFF.

This clonotype was found many times. The chain joins TRBV18 to TRBJ2-5; D is perhaps TRBD1 or TRBD2 (5 bases each). The germline V gene has CDR1 KGHSH and CDR2 LQKENI. CDR3 length equals 13 residues. V gave up 5 bases and J gave up 2 bases, with 9 bases separating them. CDR3 residues: CASSRDGQETQYF. The CDR3 DNA follows: TGTGCCAGCTCAAGGGACGGACAAGAGACCCAGTACTTC.

The table lists this clonotype with many counts. A much larger clone differs from this one at a single base, so this may be a read error. The chain carries TRBV29-1 and TRBJ2-6; possibly TRBD1 for D (6 bases). This CDR3 is built from 13 residues. Germline CDR1 is SQVTM and CDR2 is ANQGSEA. The CDR3 spells CSVRGSGANGLTF. DNA for the CDR3: TGCAGCGTCAGGGGCTCTGGGGCCAACGGCCTGACTTTC.

This clonotype occurred many times. This sequence joins TRBV18 and TRBJ2-2; no definite D call. There are 14 residues in the CDR3. The germline V gene encodes CDR1 KGHSH and CDR2 LQKENI. The ends were cut back, 3 bases at V and 0 bases at J, with 5 bases in the middle. CDR3 sequence (DNA): TGTGCCAGCTCACCGGAATCGAACACCGGGGAGCTGTTTTTT. It codes for CASSPESNTGELFF.

This clonotype occurred a few times. The V and J genes are TRBV27 and TRBJ2-2; 10 nucleotides match TRBD1. The CDR3 runs to 16 residues. Germline CDR1 and CDR2: MNHEY and SMNVEV (reference sequence). The V gene end was trimmed by 3 bases and the J gene end by 4 bases; junction bases not matched to a gene: 5. CDR3 sequence (DNA): TGTGCCAGCAGTTTGTCAGGGACAGGGGTCACCGGGGAGCTGTTTTTT. Residues: CASSLSGTGVTGELFF.